The present entry profiles one T cell receptor beta chain with its context. It lacks a known antigen. No base qualities exist here, and no much larger clone lies one base off it. The data belong to a study of T cell responses to AZD1222 COVID-19 vaccine (dated by TCRdb to about 2021). Looking at the study overall: A total of about 230 trial participants underwent TCR sequencing, of whom some 210 received two doses of AZD1222 and about 26 received two doses of the MenACWY control vaccine. Enrollment into the trials was organized by age into subgroups of 18-55, 56-69 and 70-plus years, and those subgroups contained about 160, 30 and 59 TCR-sequenced participants, respectively.

The CDR3 regions of human TCRbeta chains were subjected to immunosequencing. On the study's bioinformatics: Repertoire TCRs were matched against a reference library of SARS-CoV-2-specific TCRs generated with the MIRA antigen-specificity platform. Breadth meant the fraction of unique TCRs that were SARS-CoV-2-associated, whereas depth meant the fraction of total T cells that were SARS-CoV-2-associated. Using the MIRA data, each spike-specific TCR was mapped to the spike region that the TCR reacts to and placed in a CD4 or CD8 class. Log10-transformed breadth and depth values were compared by one-way ANOVA with Sidak's multiple comparisons tests. In its TCRdb copy, this immuneACCESS table keeps in-frame sequences only and misses some clones. Where compared with another copy, unresolved V genes explain less than half of these, and the others have no known cause. D and trimming were read from the DNA, whereas the V and J calls and clone size are those reported in that table. The sample includes fewer than 150,000 clones, with 89% observed a single time. Roughly a tenth of the sample is held by the ten biggest clonotypes.

Explained via the paper, the time point label denotes: about 28 days (+/-7) after the second vaccine dose. AZD1222 recipients whose second dose came at about 4 weeks and those whose second dose came at about 12 weeks were combined into one group, since spike-specific TCR depth and breadth did not differ between the two schedules. Vaccinee samples came from UK trials COV001 and COV002, including a single-blind randomized controlled phase 2/3 trial of AZD1222 (ChAdOx1 nCoV-19) in healthy adults. For TCRbeta chain sequencing, PBMC samples from trial participants were taken at day 0 and at day 28 after the second dose. What the research found in general, with its limitations: In the small 56-69-year group, the increase in depth fell short of significance, most likely because of low power. No day 14 peak-response samples were available, so repertoires were characterized only after the peak T cell response. Conclusions about previously exposed vaccinees were limited because only six AZD1222 recipients were SARS-CoV-2 seropositive at baseline. Most participants were white British and females outnumbered males, and the authors suggested that clonal diversity may have been underestimated. A significant rise in spike-specific TCR breadth and depth was observed after two AZD1222 doses relative to day 0 and relative to MenACWY recipients. The vaccine-associated CD4 TCRs covered the entire spike protein, and the dominant responses fell in regions 160-218 and 743-854. Reportedly, almost half of the unique spike-specific TCRs recognized epitopes lying outside the regions that are mutated in the B.1.351 and B.1.1.7 variants.

The source is an adult who received the AZD1222 COVID-19 vaccine. The specimen was peripheral blood, collected 28 days after the second AZD1222 dose.

The CDR3 reads CASSKPPDRVGREKLFF. The DNA sequence is as follows: TGTGCCAGCAGCAAACCCCCCGACAGGGTGGGGAGGGAAAAACTGTTTTTT. The chain employs TRBV21-1 and TRBJ1-4; the DNA was not used to check the table's D call, TRBD1. TRBV21-1 is annotated as a pseudogene. The CDR3 goes from the cysteine to the phenylalanine over 17 residues. Left in the record is the CDR3 DNA by itself, 51 bases read in frame from the first base.